This T cell receptor (beta chain) was recovered during a study of vaccination and CD4 T cells after COVID-19. In the case of this clonotype: What it recognizes is unknown.

The J segment lost 5 bases and the V segment lost 3 bases, leaving 5 bases of the junction unmatched. Germline values: CDR1 DFQATT, CDR2 SNEGSKA (reference sequence). The CDR3 contains 14 residues. With the Oncomine TCR Beta short-read assay, DNA from cultured CD4+ T cells was sequenced. Using the QIAamp micro DNA kit, genomic DNA was extracted from the CD4+ T cells that had been cultured. TCRdb reprocessed the PCR reads via MiXCR and lists one record per CDR3 protein. This table has about 12,000 distinct CDR3 sequences, approximately 58% appearing once. Documented treatment: approximately 9-day PBMC culture with coronavirus spike peptide pools or control peptides (ViraFEST assay).

The sequence derives from a human donor who had recovered from COVID-19. Sequenced sample: CD4+ T cells from blood, cultured in vitro. The rearrangement links TRBV20-1 to TRBJ1-5; 9 bases align to TRBD1. The CDR3 loop is CSARHGTGYQPQHF. The CDR3 DNA reads TGCAGTGCTAGGCATGGGACAGGGTATCAGCCCCAGCATTTT.